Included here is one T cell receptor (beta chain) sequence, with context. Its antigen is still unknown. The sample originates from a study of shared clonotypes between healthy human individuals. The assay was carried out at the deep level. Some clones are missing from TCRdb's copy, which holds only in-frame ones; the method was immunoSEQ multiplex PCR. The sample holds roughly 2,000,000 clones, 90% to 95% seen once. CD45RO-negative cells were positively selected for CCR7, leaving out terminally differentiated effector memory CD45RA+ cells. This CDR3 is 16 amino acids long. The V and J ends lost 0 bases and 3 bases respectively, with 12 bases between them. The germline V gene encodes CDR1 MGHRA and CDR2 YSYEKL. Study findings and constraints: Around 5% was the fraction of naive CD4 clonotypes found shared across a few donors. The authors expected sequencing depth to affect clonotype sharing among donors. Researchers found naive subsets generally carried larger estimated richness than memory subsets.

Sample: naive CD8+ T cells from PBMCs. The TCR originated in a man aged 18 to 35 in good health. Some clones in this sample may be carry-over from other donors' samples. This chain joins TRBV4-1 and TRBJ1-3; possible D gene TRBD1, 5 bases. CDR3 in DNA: TGCGCCAGCAGCCAAGATTCGGGGCGTAGTGGAAACACCATATATTTT. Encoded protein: CASSQDSGRSGNTIYF.